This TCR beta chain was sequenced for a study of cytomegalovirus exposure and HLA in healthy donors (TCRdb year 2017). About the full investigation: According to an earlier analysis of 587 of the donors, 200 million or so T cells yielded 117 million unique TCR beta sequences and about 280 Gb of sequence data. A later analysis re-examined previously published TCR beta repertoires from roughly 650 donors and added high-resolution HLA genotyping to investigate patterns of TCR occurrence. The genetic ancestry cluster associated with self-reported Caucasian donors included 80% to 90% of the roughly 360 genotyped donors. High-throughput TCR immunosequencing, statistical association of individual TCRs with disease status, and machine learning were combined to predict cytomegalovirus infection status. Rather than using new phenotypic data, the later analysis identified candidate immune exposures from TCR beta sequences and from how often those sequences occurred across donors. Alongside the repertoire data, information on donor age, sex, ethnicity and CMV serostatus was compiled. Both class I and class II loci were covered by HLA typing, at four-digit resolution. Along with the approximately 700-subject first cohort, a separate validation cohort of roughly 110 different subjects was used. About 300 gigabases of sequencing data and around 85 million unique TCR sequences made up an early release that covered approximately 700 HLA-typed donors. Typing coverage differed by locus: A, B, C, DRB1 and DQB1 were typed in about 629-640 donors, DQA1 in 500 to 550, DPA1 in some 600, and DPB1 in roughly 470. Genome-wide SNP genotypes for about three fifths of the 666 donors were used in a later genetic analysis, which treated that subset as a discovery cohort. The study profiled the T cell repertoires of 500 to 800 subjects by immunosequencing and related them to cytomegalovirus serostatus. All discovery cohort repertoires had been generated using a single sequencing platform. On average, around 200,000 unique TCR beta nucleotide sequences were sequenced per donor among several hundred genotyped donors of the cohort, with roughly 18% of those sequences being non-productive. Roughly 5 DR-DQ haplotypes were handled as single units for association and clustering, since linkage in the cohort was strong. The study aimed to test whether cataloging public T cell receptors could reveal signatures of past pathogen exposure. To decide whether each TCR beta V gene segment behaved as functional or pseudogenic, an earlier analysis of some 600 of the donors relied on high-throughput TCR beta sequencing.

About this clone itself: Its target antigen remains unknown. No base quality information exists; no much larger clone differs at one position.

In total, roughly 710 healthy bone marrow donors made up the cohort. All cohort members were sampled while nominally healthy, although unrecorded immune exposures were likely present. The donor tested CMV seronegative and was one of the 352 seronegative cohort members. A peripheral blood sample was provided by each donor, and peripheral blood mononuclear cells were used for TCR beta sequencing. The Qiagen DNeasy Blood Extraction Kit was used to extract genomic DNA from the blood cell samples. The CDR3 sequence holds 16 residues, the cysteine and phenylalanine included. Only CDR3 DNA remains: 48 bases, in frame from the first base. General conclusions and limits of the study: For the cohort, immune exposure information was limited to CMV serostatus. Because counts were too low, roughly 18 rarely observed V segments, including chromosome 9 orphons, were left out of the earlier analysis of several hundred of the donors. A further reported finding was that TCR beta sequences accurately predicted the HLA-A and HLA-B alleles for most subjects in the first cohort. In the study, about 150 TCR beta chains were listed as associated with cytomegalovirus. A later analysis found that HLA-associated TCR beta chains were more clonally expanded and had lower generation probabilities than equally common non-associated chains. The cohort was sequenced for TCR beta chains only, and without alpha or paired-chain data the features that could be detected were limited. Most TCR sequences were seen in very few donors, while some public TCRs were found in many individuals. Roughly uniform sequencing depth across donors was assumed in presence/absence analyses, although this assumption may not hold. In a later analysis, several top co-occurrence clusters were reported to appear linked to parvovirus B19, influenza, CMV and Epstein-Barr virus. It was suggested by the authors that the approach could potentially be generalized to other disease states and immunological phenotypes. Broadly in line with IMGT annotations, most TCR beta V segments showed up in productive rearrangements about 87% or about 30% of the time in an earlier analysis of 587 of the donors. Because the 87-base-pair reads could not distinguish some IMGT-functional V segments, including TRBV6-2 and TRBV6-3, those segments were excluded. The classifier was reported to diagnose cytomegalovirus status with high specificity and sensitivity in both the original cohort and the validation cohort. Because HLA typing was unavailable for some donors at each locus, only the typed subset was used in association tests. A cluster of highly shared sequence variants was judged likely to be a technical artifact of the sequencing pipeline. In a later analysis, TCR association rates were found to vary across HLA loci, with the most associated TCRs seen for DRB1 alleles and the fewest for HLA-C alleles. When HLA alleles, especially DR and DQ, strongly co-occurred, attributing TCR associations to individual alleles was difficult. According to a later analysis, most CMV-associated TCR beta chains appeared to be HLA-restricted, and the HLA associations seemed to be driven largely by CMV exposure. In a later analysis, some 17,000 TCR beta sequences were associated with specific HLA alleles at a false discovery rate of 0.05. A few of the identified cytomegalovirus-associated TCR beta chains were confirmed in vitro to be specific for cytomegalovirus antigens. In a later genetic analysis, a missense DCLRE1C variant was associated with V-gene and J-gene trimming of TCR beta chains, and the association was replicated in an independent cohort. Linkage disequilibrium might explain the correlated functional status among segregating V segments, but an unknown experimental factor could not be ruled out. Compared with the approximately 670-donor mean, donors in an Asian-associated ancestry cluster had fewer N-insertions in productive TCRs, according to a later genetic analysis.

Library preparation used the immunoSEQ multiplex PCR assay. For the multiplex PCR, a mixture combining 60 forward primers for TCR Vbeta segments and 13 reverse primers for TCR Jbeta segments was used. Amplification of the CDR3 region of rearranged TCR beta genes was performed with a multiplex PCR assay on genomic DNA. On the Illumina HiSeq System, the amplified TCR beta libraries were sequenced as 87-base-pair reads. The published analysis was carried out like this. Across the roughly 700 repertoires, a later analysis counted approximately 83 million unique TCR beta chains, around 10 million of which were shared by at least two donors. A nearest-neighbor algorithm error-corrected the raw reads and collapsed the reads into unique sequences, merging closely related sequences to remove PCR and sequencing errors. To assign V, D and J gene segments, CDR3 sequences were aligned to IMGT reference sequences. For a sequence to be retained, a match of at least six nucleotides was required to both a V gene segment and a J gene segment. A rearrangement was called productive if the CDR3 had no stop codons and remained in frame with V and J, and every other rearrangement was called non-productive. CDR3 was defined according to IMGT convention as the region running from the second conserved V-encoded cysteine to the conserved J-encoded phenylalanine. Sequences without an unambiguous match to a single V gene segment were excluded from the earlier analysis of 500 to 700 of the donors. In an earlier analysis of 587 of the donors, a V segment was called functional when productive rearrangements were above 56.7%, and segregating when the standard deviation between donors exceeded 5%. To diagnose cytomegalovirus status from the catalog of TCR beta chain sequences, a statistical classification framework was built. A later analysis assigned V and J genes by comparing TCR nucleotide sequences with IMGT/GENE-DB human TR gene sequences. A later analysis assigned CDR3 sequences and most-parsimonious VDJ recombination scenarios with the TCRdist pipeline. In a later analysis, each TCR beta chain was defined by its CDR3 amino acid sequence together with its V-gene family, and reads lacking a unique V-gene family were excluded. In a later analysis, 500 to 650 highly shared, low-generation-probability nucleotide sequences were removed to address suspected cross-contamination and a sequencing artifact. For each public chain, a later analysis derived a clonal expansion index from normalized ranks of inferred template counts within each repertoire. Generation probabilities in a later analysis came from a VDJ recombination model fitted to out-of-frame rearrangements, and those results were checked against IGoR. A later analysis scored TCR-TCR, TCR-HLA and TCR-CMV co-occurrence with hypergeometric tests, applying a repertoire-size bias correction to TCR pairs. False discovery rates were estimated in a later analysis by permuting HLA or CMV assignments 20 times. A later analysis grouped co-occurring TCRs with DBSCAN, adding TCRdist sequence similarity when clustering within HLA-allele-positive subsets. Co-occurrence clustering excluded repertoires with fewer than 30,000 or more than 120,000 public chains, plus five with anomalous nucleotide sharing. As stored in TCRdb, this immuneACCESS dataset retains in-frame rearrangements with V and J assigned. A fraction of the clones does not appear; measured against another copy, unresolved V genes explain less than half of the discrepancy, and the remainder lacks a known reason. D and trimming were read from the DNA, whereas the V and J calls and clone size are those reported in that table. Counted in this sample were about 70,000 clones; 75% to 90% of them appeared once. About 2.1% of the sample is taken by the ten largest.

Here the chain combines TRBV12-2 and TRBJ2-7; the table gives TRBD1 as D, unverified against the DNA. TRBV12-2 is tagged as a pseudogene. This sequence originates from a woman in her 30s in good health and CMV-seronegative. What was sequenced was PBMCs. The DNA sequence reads TGTGCAAGTCGCTTATGGGACAAATTATTTTTCTACGAGCAGTACTTC. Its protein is CASRLWDKLFFYEQYF.